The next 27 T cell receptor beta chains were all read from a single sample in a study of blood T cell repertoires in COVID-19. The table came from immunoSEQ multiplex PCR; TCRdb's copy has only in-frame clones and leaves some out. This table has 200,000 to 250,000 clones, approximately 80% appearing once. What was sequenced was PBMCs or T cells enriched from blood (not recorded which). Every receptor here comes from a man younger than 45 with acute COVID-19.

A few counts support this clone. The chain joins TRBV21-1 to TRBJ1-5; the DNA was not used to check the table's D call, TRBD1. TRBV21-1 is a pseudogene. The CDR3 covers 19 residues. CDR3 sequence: CASSEIGQGRSDSNQPQHF. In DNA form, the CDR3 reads TGTGCCAGCAGCGAAATTGGACAGGGGCGCTCCGATAGCAATCAGCCCCAGCATTTT.

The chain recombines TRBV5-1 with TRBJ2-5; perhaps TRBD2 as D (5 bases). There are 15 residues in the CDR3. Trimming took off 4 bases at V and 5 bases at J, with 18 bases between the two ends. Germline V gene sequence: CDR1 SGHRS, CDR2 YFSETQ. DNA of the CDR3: TGCGCCAGCAGCGCGTTTACCGGGGTTGCGGAGACCCAGTACTTC. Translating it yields CASSAFTGVAETQYF.

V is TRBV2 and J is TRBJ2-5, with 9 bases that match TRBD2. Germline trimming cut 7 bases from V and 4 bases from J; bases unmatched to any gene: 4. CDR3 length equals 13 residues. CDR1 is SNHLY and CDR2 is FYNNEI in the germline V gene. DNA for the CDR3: TGTGCCAGCAACCAGCGGGGGGCAGAGACCCAGTACTTC. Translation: CASNQRGAETQYF.

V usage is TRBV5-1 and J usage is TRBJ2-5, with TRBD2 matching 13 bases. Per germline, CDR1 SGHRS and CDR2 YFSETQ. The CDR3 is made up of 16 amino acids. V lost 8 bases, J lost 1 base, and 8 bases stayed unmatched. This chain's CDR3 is CASTSGGAQSQETQYF. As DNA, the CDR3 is TGCGCCAGTACTAGCGGGGGGGCCCAATCCCAAGAGACCCAGTACTTC.

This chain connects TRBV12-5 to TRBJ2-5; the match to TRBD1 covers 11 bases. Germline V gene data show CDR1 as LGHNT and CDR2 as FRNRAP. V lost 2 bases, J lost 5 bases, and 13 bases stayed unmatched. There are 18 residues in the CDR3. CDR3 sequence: CASGLSEGTGGPRETQYF. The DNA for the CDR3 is TGTGCTAGTGGTTTGTCCGAAGGGACAGGGGGACCAAGGGAGACCCAGTACTTC.

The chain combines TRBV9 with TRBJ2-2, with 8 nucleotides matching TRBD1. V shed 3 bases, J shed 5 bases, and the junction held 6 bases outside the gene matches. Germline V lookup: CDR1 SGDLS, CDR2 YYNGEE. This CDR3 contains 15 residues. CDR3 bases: TGTGCCAGCAGCGCTCAGGGGGCCGGGACCGGGGAGCTGTTTTTT. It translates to CASSAQGAGTGELFF. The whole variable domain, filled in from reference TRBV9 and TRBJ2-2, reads DSGVTQTPKHLITATGQRVTLRCSPRSGDLSVYWYQQSLDQGLQFLIQYYNGEERAKGNILERFSAQQFPDLHSELNLSSLELGDSALYFCASSAQGAGTGELFFGEGSRLTVL.

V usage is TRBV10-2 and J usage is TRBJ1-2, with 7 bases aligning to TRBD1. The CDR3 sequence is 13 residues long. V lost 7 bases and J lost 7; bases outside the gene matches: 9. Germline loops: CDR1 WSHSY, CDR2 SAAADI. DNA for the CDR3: TGCGCCAGCATCCCGACAGGGCGAGGTGGCTACACCTTC. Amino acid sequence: CASIPTGRGGYTF.

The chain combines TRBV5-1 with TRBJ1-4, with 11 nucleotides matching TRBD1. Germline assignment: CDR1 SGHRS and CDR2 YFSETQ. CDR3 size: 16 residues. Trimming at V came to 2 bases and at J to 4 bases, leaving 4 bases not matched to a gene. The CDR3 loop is CASSLGQGAFNEKLFF. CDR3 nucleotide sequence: TGCGCCAGCAGCTTAGGACAGGGGGCCTTTAATGAAAAACTGTTTTTT.

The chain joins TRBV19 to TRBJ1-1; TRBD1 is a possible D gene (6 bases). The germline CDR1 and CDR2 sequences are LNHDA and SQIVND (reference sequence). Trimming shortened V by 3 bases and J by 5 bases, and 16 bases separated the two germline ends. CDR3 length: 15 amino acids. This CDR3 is CASSILQGYKTEAFF. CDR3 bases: TGTGCCAGTAGTATCTTACAGGGATATAAGACTGAAGCTTTCTTT.

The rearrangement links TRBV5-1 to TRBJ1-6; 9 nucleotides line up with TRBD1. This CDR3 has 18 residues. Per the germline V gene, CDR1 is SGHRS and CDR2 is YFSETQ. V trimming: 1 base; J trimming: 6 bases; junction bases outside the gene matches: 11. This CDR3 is CASSLITGGGKGNSPLHF. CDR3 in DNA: TGCGCCAGCAGCTTGATCACAGGGGGCGGGAAAGGTAATTCACCCCTCCACTTT. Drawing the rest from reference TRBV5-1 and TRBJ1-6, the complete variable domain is KAGVTQTPRYLIKTRGQQVTLSCSPISGHRSVSWYQQTPGQGLQFLFEYFSETQRNKGNFPGRFSGRQFSNSRSEMNVSTLELGDSALYLCASSLITGGGKGNSPLHFGNGTRLTVT.

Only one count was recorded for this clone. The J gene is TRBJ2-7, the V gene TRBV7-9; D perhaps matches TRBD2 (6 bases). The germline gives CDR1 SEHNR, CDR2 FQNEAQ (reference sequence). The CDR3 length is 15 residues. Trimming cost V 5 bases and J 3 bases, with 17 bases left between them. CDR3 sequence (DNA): TGTGCCAGCAGCCCTCCCGGGACTGCCTACTACGAGCAGTACTTC. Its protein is CASSPPGTAYYEQYF.

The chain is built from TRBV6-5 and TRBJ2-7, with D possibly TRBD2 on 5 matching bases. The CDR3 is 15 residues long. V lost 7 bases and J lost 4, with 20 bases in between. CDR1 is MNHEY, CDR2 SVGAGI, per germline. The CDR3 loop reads CASTSLAGGRYEQYF. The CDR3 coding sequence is TGTGCCAGCACCTCTCTGGCGGGTGGGCGTTACGAGCAGTACTTC.

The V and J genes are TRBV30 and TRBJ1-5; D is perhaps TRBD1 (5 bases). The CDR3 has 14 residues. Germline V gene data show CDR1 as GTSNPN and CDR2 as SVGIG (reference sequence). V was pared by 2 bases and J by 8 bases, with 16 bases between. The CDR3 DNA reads TGTGCCTGGAGTAGGTGGGGCTGGGAAGAGCCCCAGCATTTT. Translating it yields CAWSRWGWEEPQHF.

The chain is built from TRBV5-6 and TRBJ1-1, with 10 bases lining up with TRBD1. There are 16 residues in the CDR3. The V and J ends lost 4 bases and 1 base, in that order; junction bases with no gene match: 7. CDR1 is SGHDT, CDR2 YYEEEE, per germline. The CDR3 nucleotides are TGTGCCAGCAGCCCCGACAGGGGGCGCGGGAACACTGAAGCTTTCTTT. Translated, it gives CASSPDRGRGNTEAFF.

In DNA form, the CDR3 reads TGCGCCAGCAGTGATCCTAGCGGGGGCACAGATACGCAGTATTTT. Translated: CASSDPSGGTDTQYF. The chain employs TRBV10-1 and TRBJ2-3; 9 bases match TRBD2. This CDR3 contains 15 residues. J gave up 1 base and V 3 bases, and 2 bases lay outside the gene matches. Looked up from germline, CDR1 is WNHNN and CDR2 is SYGVQD (reference sequence).

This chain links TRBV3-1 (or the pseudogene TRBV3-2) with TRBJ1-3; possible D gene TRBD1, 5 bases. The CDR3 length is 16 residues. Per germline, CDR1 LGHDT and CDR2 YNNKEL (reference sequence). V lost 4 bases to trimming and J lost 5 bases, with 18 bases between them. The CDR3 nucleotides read TGTGCCAGCAGCCCCCTCCCGCAGGGAACGAGAAACACCATATATTTT. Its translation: CASSPLPQGTRNTIYF.

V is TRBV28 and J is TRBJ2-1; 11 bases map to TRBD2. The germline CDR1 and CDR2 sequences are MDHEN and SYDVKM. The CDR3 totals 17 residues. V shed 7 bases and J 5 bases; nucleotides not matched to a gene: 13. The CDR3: CASNSKLTSGINNEQFF. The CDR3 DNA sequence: TGTGCCAGCAACTCAAAACTGACTAGCGGGATAAACAATGAGCAGTTCTTC.

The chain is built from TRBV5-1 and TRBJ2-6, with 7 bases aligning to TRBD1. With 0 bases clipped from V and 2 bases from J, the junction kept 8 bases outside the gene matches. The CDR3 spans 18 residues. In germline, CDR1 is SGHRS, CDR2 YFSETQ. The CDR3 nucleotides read TGCGCCAGCAGCTTGGCCGGGACAGCTATACCTGGGGCCAACGTCCTGACTTTC. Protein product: CASSLAGTAIPGANVLTF.

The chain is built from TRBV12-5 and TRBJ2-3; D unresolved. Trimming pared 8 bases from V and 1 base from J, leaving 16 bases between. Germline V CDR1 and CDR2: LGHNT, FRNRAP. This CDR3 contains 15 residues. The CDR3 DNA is TGTGCTAGTTTACCCACTACCCCTCGCACAGATACGCAGTATTTT. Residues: CASLPTTPRTDTQYF.

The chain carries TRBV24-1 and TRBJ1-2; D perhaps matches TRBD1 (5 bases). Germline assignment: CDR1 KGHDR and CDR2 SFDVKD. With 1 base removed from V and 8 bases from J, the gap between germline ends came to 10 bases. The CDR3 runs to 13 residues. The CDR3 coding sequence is TGTGCCACCAGTGATTTTAGGGGAGGCGGCTACACCTTC. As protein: CATSDFRGGGYTF.

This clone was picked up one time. CDR3 sequence reads: CASSALMGRTEAFF. CDR3 nucleotides: TGTGCCAGTTCCGCCCTGATGGGCAGGACTGAAGCTTTCTTT. This chain uses TRBV19 with TRBJ1-1; D not resolved. The CDR3 sequence is 14 residues long. Germline values: CDR1 LNHDA, CDR2 SQIVND (reference sequence). V dropped 8 bases and J dropped 5 bases, with 18 bases sitting between them.

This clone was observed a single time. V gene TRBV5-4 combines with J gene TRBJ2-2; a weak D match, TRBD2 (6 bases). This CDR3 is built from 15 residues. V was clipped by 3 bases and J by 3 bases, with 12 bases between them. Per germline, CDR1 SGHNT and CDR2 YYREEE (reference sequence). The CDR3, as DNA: TGTGCCAGCAGCTCATCGGGACTCTACACCGGGGAGCTGTTTTTT. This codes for CASSSSGLYTGELFF.

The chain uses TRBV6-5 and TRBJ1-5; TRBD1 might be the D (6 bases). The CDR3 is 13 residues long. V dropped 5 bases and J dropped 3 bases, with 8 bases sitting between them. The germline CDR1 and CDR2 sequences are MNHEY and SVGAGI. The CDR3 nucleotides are TGTGCCAGCAGTCAGGGGCCCAATCAGCCCCAGCATTTT. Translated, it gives CASSQGPNQPQHF.

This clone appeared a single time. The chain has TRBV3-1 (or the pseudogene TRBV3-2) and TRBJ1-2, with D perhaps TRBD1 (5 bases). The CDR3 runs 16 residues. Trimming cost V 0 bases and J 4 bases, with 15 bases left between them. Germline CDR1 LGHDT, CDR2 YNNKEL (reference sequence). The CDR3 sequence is CASSQERPGLGYGYTF. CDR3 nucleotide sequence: TGTGCCAGCAGCCAAGAGCGGCCGGGACTGGGCTATGGCTACACCTTC.

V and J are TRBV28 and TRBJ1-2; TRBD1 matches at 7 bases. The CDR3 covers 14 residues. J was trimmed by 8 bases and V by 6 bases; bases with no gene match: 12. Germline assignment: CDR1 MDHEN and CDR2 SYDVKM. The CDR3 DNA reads TGTGCCAGCAGAACGGACCTGACAGGGATGGGCTACACCTTC. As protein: CASRTDLTGMGYTF.

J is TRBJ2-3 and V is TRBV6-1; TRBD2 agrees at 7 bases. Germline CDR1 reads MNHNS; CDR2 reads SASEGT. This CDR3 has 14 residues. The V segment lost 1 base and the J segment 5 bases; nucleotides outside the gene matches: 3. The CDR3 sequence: CASSEGGGRDTQYF. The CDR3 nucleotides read TGTGCCAGCAGTGAAGGGGGGGGAAGAGATACGCAGTATTTT.

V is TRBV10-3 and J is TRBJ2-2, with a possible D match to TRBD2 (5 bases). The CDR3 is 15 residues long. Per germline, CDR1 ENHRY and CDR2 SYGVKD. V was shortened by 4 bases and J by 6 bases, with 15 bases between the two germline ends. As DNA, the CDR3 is TGTGCCATCAGTGGGTTGGATAACGGGGCCGGGGAGCTGTTTTTT. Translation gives CAISGLDNGAGELFF.